This T cell receptor (beta chain) came from a study of blood T cell repertoires in COVID-19. Background on the study: The samples span acute and convalescent COVID-19 from the United States, Italy and Spain.

The Seattle patients joined while their infection was active and were tracked longitudinally afterward. The CDR3 totals 12 residues. Germline CDR1 SEHNR, CDR2 FQNEAQ (reference sequence). V was cut by 0 bases and J by 6 bases, with 4 bases left in between. Assay: immunoSEQ multiplex PCR; the TCRdb copy retains only in-frame clones and omits some. Among around 150,000 clones listed, 92% were seen once. The TCR comes from a man aged 25-45 years with COVID-19, enrolled during active disease. The specimen sequenced was peripheral blood. The J gene is TRBJ2-3, the V gene TRBV7-9; the D is unclear. The CDR3 DNA is TGTGCCAGCAGCTTAGCTTCTGATACGCAGTATTTT. Amino acids: CASSLASDTQYF.